What follows is one T cell receptor (beta chain) and its context. What it binds is unknown. V was clipped by 1 base and J by 3 bases; unmatched bases: 6. This CDR3 is 15 amino acids long. Per germline, CDR1 DFQATT and CDR2 SNEGSKA (reference sequence). The data were taken from a study of Graves' ophthalmopathy and Graves' hyperthyroidism. Study-wide background: Investigators collected peripheral blood at initial diagnosis, before any treatment was given.

What supplied the PBMCs was about 10 ml of fresh peripheral blood. Overall study findings and caveats: A 13-signature model separated ophthalmopathy from stable hyperthyroidism, roughly 85% sensitivity, roughly 80% specificity. With 70.59% sensitivity and 72% to 85% specificity, the model predicted ophthalmopathy progression.

The authors amplified TCR beta CDR3 regions, and they did so from RNA transcripts for repertoire sequencing. After a first-round RT-PCR with HTBI primers, a second-round multiplex PCR was run. TCRdb reprocessed the multiplex PCR reads with MiXCR, giving one entry per CDR3 protein. The sample has 620,000 or so distinct CDR3 sequences; 22% are singletons. The sequencing input was peripheral blood. The rearrangement uses TRBV20-1 and TRBJ2-3; TRBD2 aligns across 8 bases. The receptor comes from a woman aged 18 to 35 with stable Graves' hyperthyroidism. Some clones in this sample may be carry-over from other donors' samples. The CDR3 is CSARGGSGVTDTQYF. The DNA for the CDR3 is TGCAGTGCTAGAGGGGGTAGCGGGGTGACAGATACGCAGTATTTT.